This T cell receptor (beta chain) was captured by sequencing in a study of T cells in Graves' hyperthyroidism and ophthalmopathy. Study-level findings and limits: Ophthalmopathy onset followed model prediction by a median around 6.6 months.

To note about this clonotype: The antigen is unknown.

With a duration under 2 months, the hyperthyroidism was newly diagnosed in patients aged 18 to 65. Amplified regions were TCR beta CDR3 sequences from RNA transcripts. The TCR CDR3 first-round RT-PCR relied on the HTBI primer set. TCRdb reprocessed the multiplex PCR reads via MiXCR and lists one record per CDR3 protein. The sample holds approximately 710,000 distinct CDR3 sequences, around 16% seen once. The material sequenced was blood. This TCR was sampled from a man aged 50-59 years with Graves' hyperthyroidism.

CDR3 in amino acids: CASSSERNTEAFF. The DNA for the CDR3 is TGCGCCAGCAGCTCAGAGAGGAACACTGAAGCTTTCTTT. The rearrangement joins TRBV5-1 to TRBJ1-1; no clear D. The CDR3 totals 13 residues. V lost 3 bases and J 1 base, leaving 7 bases between the germline ends. Per the germline V gene, CDR1 is SGHRS and CDR2 is YFSETQ. The complete variable domain, with remaining parts taken from reference TRBV5-1 and TRBJ1-1, reads KAGVTQTPRYLIKTRGQQVTLSCSPISGHRSVSWYQQTPGQGLQFLFEYFSETQRNKGNFPGRFSGRQFSNSRSEMNVSTLELGDSALYLCASSSERNTEAFFGQGTRLTVV.